This record concerns one T cell receptor beta chain sequence. Antigen: not known. CDR1 is SGHVS, CDR2 FNYEAQ, per germline. The CDR3 contains 13 residues. Trimming removed 3 bases from V and 7 bases from J, with 10 bases in between. The data were obtained in a study of graft-versus-host responses after intestinal transplantation. Study overall: Recipients had multivisceral, liver-intestinal, or isolated intestinal transplants. Study-wide findings and caveats: Where graft-donor T cell macrochimerism was present, patients had high graft-versus-host to host-versus-graft clonal ratios in allografts. Declining HvG levels early post-transplant were linked to peak circulating GvH clone levels.

The assay was immunoSEQ multiplex PCR, and TCRdb's table has in-frame clones only and misses some. The table includes over 80,000 clones, about 84% detected once. The sequence was collected from a human patient who received an intestinal transplant, so some T cells may come from the graft donor. The V call is TRBV7-6, the J call TRBJ1-5; no reliable D call. Sequencing used PBMCs, obtained 255 days after intestinal transplant. The CDR3 DNA is TGTGCCAGCAGCTTGCAGGTCTGGCAGCCCCAGCATTTT. This codes for CASSLQVWQPQHF.